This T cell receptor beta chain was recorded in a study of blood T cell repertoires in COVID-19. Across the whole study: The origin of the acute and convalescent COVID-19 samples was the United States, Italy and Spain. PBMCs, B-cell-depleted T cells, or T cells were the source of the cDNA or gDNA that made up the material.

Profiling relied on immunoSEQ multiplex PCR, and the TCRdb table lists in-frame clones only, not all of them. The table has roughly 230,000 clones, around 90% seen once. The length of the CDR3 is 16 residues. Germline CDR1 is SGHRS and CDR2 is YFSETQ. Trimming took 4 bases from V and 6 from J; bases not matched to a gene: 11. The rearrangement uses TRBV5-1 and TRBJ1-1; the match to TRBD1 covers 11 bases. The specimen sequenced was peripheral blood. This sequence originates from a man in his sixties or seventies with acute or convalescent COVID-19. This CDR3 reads CASSQGTGGIGSEAFF. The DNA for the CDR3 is TGCGCCAGCAGCCAAGGGACAGGGGGGATCGGCTCTGAAGCTTTCTTT.